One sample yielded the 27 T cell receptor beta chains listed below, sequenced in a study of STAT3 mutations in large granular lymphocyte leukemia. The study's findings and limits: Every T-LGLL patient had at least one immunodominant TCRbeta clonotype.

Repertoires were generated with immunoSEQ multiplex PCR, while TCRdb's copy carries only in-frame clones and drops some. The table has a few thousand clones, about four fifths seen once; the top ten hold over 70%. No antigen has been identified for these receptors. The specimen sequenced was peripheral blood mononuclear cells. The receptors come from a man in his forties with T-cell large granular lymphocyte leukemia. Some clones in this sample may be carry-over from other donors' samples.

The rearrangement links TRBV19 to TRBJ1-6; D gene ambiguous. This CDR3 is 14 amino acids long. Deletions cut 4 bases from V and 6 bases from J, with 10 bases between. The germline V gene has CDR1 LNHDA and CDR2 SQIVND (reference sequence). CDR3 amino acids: CASSKATANSPLHF. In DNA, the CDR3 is TGTGCCAGTAGTAAAGCAACGGCTAATTCACCCCTCCACTTT.

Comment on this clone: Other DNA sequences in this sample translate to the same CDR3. CDR3 DNA: TGTGCCAGCAGTTTGACAGTGTATAATTCACCCCTCCACTTT. Translating it yields CASSLTVYNSPLHF. The V and J genes are TRBV27 and TRBJ1-6; D may be TRBD1 (5 bases). Germline-derived CDR1 and CDR2 are MNHEY and SMNVEV (reference sequence). The CDR3 spans 14 residues. V lost 3 bases and J lost 4, with 7 bases in between.

This CDR3 reads CASSQDLAYIREPQYF. The CDR3 nucleotides are TGCGCCAGCAGCCAAGATCTGGCCTATATACGGGAGCCCCAGTACTTC. The chain uses TRBV4-3 and TRBJ2-5, with D perhaps matching TRBD2 (6 bases). This CDR3 spans 16 amino acids. Germline-derived CDR1 and CDR2 are LGHNA and YSLEER. V lost 0 bases, J lost 9 bases, and 20 bases lay in between.

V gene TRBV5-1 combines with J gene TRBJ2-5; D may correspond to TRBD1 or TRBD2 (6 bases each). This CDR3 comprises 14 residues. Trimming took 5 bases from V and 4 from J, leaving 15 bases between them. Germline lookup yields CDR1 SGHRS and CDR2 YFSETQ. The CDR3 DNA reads TGCGCCAGCAGTCAGGAACAGGGAGGAGAGACCCAGTACTTC. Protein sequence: CASSQEQGGETQYF.

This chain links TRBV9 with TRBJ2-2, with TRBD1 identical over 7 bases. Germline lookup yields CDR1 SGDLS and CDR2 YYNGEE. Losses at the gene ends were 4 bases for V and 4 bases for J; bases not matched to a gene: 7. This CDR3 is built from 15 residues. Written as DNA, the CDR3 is TGTGCCAGCAGCCCCCCGACAGGGTTCACCGGGGAGCTGTTTTTT. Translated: CASSPPTGFTGELFF.

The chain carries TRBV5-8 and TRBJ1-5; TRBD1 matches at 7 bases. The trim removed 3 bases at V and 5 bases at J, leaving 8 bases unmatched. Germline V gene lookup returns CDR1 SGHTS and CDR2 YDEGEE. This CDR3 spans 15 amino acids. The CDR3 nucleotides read TGTGCCAGCAGCTCAGCGACAGGGTTTGATCAGCCCCAGCATTTT. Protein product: CASSSATGFDQPQHF.

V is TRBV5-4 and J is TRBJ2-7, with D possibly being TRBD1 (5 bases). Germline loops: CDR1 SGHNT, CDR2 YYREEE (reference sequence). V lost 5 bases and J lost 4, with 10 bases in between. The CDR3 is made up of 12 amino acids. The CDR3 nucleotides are TGTGCCAGCAGTTTTCAGGGTTACGAGCAGTACTTC. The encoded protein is CASSFQGYEQYF. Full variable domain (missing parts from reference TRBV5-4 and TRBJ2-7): ETGVTQSPTHLIKTRGQQVTLRCSSQSGHNTVSWYQQALGQGPQFIFQYYREEENGRGNFPPRFSGLQFPNYSSELNVNALELDDSALYLCASSFQGYEQYFGPGTRLTVT.

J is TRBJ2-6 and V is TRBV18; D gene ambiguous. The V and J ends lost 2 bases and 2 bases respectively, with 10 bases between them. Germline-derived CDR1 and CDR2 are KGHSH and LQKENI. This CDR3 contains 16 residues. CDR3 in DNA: TGTGCCAGCTCACCATCTAATAGACCTGGGGCCAACGTCCTGACTTTC. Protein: CASSPSNRPGANVLTF.

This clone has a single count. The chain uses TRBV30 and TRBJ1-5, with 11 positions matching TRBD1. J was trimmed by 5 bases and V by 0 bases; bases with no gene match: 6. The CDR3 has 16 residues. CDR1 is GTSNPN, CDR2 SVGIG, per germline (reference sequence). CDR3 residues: CAWSVRGQGAHQPQHF. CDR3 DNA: TGTGCCTGGAGTGTAAGAGGACAGGGGGCCCATCAGCCCCAGCATTTT. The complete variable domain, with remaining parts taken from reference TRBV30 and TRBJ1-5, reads SQTIHQWPATLVQPVGSPLSLECTVEGTSNPNLYWYRQAAGRGLQLLFYSVGIGQISSEVPQNLSASRPQDRQFILSSKKLLLSDSGFYLCAWSVRGQGAHQPQHFGDGTRLSIL.

The CDR3 nucleotides are TGTGCCAGCAGCAACCCAGGGGGCGTCGAAAAACTGTTTTTT. As protein: CASSNPGGVEKLFF. The V gene is TRBV7-8, the J gene TRBJ1-4, with 8 bases identical to TRBD1. CDR3 size: 14 residues. Germline V lookup: CDR1 SGHVS, CDR2 FQNEAQ. J gave up 8 bases and V 5 bases, and 7 bases lay outside the gene matches.

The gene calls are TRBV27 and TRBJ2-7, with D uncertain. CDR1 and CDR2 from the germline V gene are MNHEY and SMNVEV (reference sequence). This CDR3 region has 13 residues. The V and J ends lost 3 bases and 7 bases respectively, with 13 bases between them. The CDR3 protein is CASSFTSAGEQYF. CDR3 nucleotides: TGTGCCAGCAGTTTTACCTCAGCTGGTGAGCAGTACTTC.

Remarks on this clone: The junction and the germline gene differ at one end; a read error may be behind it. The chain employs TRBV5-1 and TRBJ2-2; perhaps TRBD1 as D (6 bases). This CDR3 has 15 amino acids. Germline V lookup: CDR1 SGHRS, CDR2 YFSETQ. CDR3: CASTLDSFNTGELFF. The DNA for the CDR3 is TGCGCCAGCACCTTGGACAGCTTCAACACCGGGGAGCTGTTTTTT.

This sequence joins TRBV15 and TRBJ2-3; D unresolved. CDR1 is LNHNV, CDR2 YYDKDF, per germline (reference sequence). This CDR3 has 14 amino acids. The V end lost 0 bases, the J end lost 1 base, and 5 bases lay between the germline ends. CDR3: CATSRDDGTDTQYF. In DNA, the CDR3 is TGTGCCACCAGCAGAGACGACGGCACAGATACGCAGTATTTT. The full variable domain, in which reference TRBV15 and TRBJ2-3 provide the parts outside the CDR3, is DAMVIQNPRYQVTQFGKPVTLSCSQTLNHNVMYWYQQKSSQAPKLLFHYYDKDFNNEADTPDNFQSRRPNTSFCFLDIRSPGLGDTAMYLCATSRDDGTDTQYFGPGTRLTVL.

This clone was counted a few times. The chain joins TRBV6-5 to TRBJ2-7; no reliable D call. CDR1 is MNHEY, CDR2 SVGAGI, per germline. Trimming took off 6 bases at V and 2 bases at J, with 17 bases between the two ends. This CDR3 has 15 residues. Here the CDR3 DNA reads TGTGCCAGCAGCGTTTCGACAAGCCTAACCTACGAGCAGTACTTC. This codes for CASSVSTSLTYEQYF.

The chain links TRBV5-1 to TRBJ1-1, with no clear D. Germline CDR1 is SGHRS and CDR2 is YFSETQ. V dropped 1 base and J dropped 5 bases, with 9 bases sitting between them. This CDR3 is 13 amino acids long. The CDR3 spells CASSLSRGTEAFF. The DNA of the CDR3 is TGCGCCAGCAGCTTGTCACGGGGTACTGAAGCTTTCTTT.

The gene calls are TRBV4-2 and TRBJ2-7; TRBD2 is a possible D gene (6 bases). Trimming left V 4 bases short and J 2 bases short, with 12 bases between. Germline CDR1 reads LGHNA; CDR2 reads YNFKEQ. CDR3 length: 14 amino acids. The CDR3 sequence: CASSPDGGPYEQYF. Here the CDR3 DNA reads TGTGCCAGCAGCCCAGACGGGGGACCCTACGAGCAGTACTTC.

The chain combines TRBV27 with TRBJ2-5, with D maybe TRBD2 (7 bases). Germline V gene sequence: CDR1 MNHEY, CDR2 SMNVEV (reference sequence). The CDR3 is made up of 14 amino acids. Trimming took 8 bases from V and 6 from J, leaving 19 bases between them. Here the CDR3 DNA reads TGTGCCAGCGCCCTGGGAGGGGGGGGAAAGACCCAGTACTTC. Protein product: CASALGGGGKTQYF.

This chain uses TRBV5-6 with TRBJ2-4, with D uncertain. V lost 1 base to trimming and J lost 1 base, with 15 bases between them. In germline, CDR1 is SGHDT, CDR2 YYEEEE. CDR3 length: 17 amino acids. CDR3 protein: CASSLFVTLGAKNIQYF. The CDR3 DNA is TGTGCCAGCAGCTTGTTCGTAACCCTTGGGGCCAAAAACATTCAGTACTTC.

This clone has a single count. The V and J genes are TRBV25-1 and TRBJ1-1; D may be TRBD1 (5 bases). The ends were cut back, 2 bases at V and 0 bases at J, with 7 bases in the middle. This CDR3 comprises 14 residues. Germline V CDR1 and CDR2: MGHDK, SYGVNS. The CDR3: CASSEDRLNTEAFF. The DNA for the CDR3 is TGTGCCAGCAGTGAAGACAGACTGAACACTGAAGCTTTCTTT.

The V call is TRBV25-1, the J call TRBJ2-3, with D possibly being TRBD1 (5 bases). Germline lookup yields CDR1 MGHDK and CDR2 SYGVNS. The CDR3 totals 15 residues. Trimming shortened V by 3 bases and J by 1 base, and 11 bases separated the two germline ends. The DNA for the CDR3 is TGTGCCAGCAGTGACGCACAGGATGGCACAGATACGCAGTATTTT. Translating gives CASSDAQDGTDTQYF.

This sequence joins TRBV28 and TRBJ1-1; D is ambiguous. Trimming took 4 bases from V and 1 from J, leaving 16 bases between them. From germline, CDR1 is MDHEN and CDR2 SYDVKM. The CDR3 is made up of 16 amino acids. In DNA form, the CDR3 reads TGTGCCAGCAGTTACCGAGTGACGGGCAGGAACACTGAAGCTTTCTTT. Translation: CASSYRVTGRNTEAFF.

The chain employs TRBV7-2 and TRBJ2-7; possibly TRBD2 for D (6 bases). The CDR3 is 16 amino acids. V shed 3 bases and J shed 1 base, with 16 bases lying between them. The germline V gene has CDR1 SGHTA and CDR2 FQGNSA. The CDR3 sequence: CASSFGFGRGSYEQYF. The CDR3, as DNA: TGTGCCAGCAGCTTTGGTTTCGGGAGAGGGTCCTACGAGCAGTACTTC.

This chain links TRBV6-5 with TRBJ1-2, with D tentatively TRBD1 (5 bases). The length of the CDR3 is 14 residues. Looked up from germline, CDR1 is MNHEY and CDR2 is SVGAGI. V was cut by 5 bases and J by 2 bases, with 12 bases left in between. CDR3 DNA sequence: TGTGCCAGCAGTCGTACCTCAGGGAACTATGGCTACACCTTC. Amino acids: CASSRTSGNYGYTF.

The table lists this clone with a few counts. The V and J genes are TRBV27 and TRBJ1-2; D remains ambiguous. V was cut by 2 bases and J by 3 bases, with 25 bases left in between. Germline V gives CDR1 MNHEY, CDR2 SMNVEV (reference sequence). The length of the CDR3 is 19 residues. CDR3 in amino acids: CASSLTRLDGSPGYYGYTF. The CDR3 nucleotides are TGTGCCAGCAGTTTAACACGTCTGGACGGTTCCCCCGGATACTATGGCTACACCTTC.

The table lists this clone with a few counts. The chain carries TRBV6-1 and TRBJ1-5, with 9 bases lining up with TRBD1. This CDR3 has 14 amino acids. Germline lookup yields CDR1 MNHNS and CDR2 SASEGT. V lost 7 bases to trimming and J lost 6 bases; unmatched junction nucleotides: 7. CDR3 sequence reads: CASIGTGRTQPQHF. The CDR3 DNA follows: TGTGCCAGCATTGGGACAGGGAGAACTCAGCCCCAGCATTTT.

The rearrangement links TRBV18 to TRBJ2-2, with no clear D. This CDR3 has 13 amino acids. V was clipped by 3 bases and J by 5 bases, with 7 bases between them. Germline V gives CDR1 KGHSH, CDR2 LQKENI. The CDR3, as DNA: TGTGCCAGCTCACCTAAGGAGACCGGGGAGCTGTTTTTT. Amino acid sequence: CASSPKETGELFF.

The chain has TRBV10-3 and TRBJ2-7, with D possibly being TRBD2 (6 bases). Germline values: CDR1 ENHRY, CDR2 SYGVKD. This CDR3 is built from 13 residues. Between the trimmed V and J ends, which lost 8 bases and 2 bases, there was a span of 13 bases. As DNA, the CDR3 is TGTGCCATCCGACGGGACTTTCCCTACGAGCAGTACTTC. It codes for CAIRRDFPYEQYF.